These T cell receptor beta chains were read from a single sample in a study of T cell repertoires in cytomegalovirus infection. TCRdb itself ran the reads through MiXCR, one entry per CDR3 protein. Of about 490,000 distinct CDR3 sequences listed, more than 20% were seen once; the top ten hold less than 15%. Sequencing was carried out using PBMCs. These receptors were collected from a human donor in good health (CMV status not recorded). Some clones in this sample may be carry-over from other donors' samples. Each CDR3 is given with its conserved first and last residue. Fields, in order: D gene, V gene, J gene, clone size, CDR3 DNA, CDR3 protein. D genes are given only for firm matches. Clone size is stated in some rows and not others, as once, few, many or a class when expanded.

>.|TRBV7-9|TRBJ1-3|.
TGTGCCAGCAGCCAAAGGACAAGAAACACCATATATTTT
CASSQRTRNTIYF
>TRBD2|TRBV14|TRBJ2-1|few
TGTGCCAGCAGCCGGAGGACTAGCGCCATGTCTCATGAGCAGTTCTTC
CASSRRTSAMSHEQFF
>TRBD1|TRBV7-2|TRBJ1-4|many
TGTGCCAGCAGACCGACAGGGATTGAAAAACTGTTTTTT
CASRPTGIEKLFF
>.|TRBV3-1|TRBJ1-2|.
TGTGCCAGCAGCCAAATGCGACTCTATGGCTACACCTTC
CASSQMRLYGYTF
>TRBD1|TRBV2|TRBJ2-1|.
TGTGCCAGCCGCAGCTCCCGACAGGGCTCCTACAATGAGCAGTTCTTC
CASRSSRQGSYNEQFF
>.|TRBV7-2|TRBJ2-3|many
TGTGCCAGCAGCTTAGTTAGCGTGTCAATAAATACGCAGTATTTT
CASSLVSVSINTQYF
>.|TRBV5-6|TRBJ1-5|few
TGTGCCAGCAGCACCGGACAGACCAATCAGCCCCAGCATTTT
CASSTGQTNQPQHF
>.|TRBV4-2|TRBJ1-2|few
TGTGCCAGCAGCCAAGATCTCAGGACAGCTAACTATGGCTACACCTTC
CASSQDLRTANYGYTF
>.|TRBV13|TRBJ2-6|few
TGTGCCAGCAGCTTACGAGGTCTCTGGTCCGCCAACGTCCTGACTTTC
CASSLRGLWSANVLTF
>.|TRBV7-2|TRBJ1-1|many
TGTGCCAGCAGCTTAGCGCAAGTGAACACTGAAGCTTTCTTT
CASSLAQVNTEAFF
>.|TRBV20-1|TRBJ1-6|few
TGCAGTGCTAGTAGGCAGGCTGATTCACCCCTCCACTTT
CSASRQADSPLHF
>TRBD1|TRBV6-5|TRBJ1-5|many
TGTGCCAGCAGTTCCGGACAGGGCACCTATAGCAATCAGCCCCAGCATTTT
CASSSGQGTYSNQPQHF
>.|TRBV5-1|TRBJ2-5|.
TGCGCCAGCAGTAATTCCGGACCTCAAGAGACCCAGTACTTC
CASSNSGPQETQYF
>TRBD1|TRBV5-4|TRBJ1-1|.
TGTGCCAGCAGCCTAGGACAGGGGGCCATGAACACTGAAGCTTTCTTT
CASSLGQGAMNTEAFF
>TRBD2|TRBV7-1|TRBJ2-2|few
TGTGCCAGCAATCCGGGACTAGGTCGAACCGGGGAGCTGTTTTTT
CASNPGLGRTGELFF
>.|TRBV30|TRBJ2-1|once
TGTGCCTGGAGTCAGGGAAATGAGCAGTTCTTC
CAWSQGNEQFF
>.|TRBV28|TRBJ2-1|many
TGTGCCAGCAGCTTCAATGAGCAGTTCTTC
CASSFNEQFF
>.|TRBV7-7|TRBJ1-1|many
TGTGCTAGCAGCTTAAGGCTGGACGATCGGGCTTTCTTT
CASSLRLDDRAFF
>.|TRBV12-3/TRBV12-4|TRBJ1-6|.
TGTGCCAGCAGTACGAGCCAGGGACAAACTACCCTTGGGGGAAGGGTTGGAACTAATTCACCCCTCCACTTT
CASSTSQGQTTLGGRVGTNSPLHF
>TRBD1|TRBV3-1|TRBJ1-6|.
TGTGCCAGCAGCTCCCGGACAGGGGAGAATTCACCCCTCCACTTT
CASSSRTGENSPLHF
>TRBD2|TRBV7-2|TRBJ2-7|few
TGTGCCAGCAGCTTGGGACTAGCGGGCTTAAGCTCCTACGAGCAGTACTTC
CASSLGLAGLSSYEQYF
>TRBD1|TRBV4-1|TRBJ2-7|few
TGCGCCAGCAGCCAAGTGGAGACAGGGGTTTACGAGCAGTACTTC
CASSQVETGVYEQYF
>.|TRBV7-2|TRBJ1-1|.
TGTGCCAGCAGCAGGTTGGGGGCTGGTTTTCTGAACACTGAAGCTTTCTTT
CASSRLGAGFLNTEAFF
>.|TRBV27|TRBJ2-1|.
TGTGCCAGCAGGGGGGACATCTCCTACAATGAGCAGTTCTTC
CASRGDISYNEQFF
>TRBD2|TRBV12-3/TRBV12-4|TRBJ2-7|.
TGTGCCAGCAGTTCCCCGAGGGGACTAGCGGGAGGGAAAGAGCAGTACTTC
CASSSPRGLAGGKEQYF
>.|TRBV11-3|TRBJ1-6|many
TGTGCCAGCAGCTTCGATTTGACAGGCGATTCACCCCTCCACTTT
CASSFDLTGDSPLHF
>.|TRBV7-2|TRBJ2-1|many
TGTGCCAGCCACCTACCAGGGGCTGAGCAGTTCTTC
CASHLPGAEQFF
>.|TRBV7-9|TRBJ1-6|many
TGTGCCAGCAGGCAGGCGGAATCACCCCTCCACTTT
CASRQAESPLHF
>TRBD2|TRBV5-4|TRBJ2-1|.
TGTGCCAGCAGCACCTCTAGCGGCCCTTGGGACAATGAGCAGTTCTTC
CASSTSSGPWDNEQFF
>.|TRBV12-3/TRBV12-4|TRBJ1-5|.
TGTGCCAGCAGTTTGGCGTCGAGGGGAGGCAATCAGCCCCAGCATTTT
CASSLASRGGNQPQHF
>TRBD1|TRBV5-6|TRBJ1-6|few
TGTGCCAGCAGCGACACAGGGGACCACGTGGATTCACCCCTCCACTTT
CASSDTGDHVDSPLHF
>TRBD1|TRBV4-3|TRBJ1-4|.
TGCGCCAGCAGCCAAGTTGGACAGGGAAATGAAAAACTGTTTTTT
CASSQVGQGNEKLFF
>TRBD1|TRBV7-6|TRBJ2-7|.
TGTGCCAGCAGCCCCCGACAGGGCTGGGCGAGCGAGCAGTACTTC
CASSPRQGWASEQYF
>.|TRBV11-3|TRBJ2-3|.
TGTGCCAGCAGCTTAGGAAGGGACGAAATAACAGATACGCAGTATTTT
CASSLGRDEITDTQYF
>.|TRBV7-2|TRBJ2-1|many
TGTGCCAGCAGACCCACCGGGCGCAATGAGCAGTTCTTC
CASRPTGRNEQFF
>TRBD1|TRBV19|TRBJ2-5|.
TGTGCCAGTAGTACGGACAGGGAAGTCGAGACCCAGTACTTC
CASSTDREVETQYF
>.|TRBV4-2|TRBJ1-1|.
TGTGCCAGCAGCCAAGTGGACAGCGAGAACACTGAAGCTTTCTTT
CASSQVDSENTEAFF
>TRBD1|TRBV4-3|TRBJ1-2|.
TGCGCCAGCAGCCAACAAACAGGGGATGGCTACACCTTC
CASSQQTGDGYTF
>.|TRBV7-8|TRBJ2-1|.
TGTGCCAGCAGCCCCCCCCGTTCCAATGAGCAGTTCTTC
CASSPPRSNEQFF
>.|TRBV14|TRBJ1-1|few
TGTGCCAGCAGCCAAGTGCGGGGGAACACTGAAGCTTTCTTT
CASSQVRGNTEAFF
>.|TRBV4-1|TRBJ1-4|.
TGCGCCAACAGCCAAGATATGATCGGGGAAAAACTGTTTTTT
CANSQDMIGEKLFF
>.|TRBV7-2|TRBJ2-2|many
TGTGCCAGCAGTTCCTCCTGGGTTCCCGGGGAGCTGTTTTTT
CASSSSWVPGELFF
>TRBD2|TRBV7-6|TRBJ2-2|few
TGTGCCAGCAGCCGGGGGGGGACACTGAACACCGGGGAGCTGTTTTTT
CASSRGGTLNTGELFF
>TRBD1|TRBV29-1|TRBJ1-5|.
TGCAGCGTCCTACAGGGGGATCAGCCCCAGCATTTT
CSVLQGDQPQHF
>.|TRBV7-2|TRBJ2-5|many
TGTGCCAGCAGCTTAGAGTGGTGGGGACGCCAAGAGACCCAGTACTTC
CASSLEWWGRQETQYF
>.|TRBV7-2|TRBJ2-1|few
TGTGCCAGCAGCTTACGTGTTCCAGCGGACGTCTCCTACAATGAGCAGTTCTTC
CASSLRVPADVSYNEQFF
>.|TRBV12-3/TRBV12-4|TRBJ1-5|.
TGTGCCAGCAGCCCCGACAGGACAAATCGGCCCCAGCATTTT
CASSPDRTNRPQHF
>.|TRBV4-1|TRBJ1-2|few
TGCGCCAGCGGGAATGGTGGTGGCTACACCTTC
CASGNGGGYTF
>.|TRBV7-8|TRBJ2-1|.
TGTGCCAGCAATGTGGGAGCCTTAGGGGATGAGCAGTTCTTC
CASNVGALGDEQFF
>.|TRBV6-2/TRBV6-3|TRBJ2-7|.
TGTGCCAGCTCAGGGTGGTACGAGCAGTACTTC
CASSGWYEQYF
>.|TRBV18|TRBJ1-6|.
TGTGCCAGCTCTCCATCCGCCGCCGGGGATTCACCCCTCCACTTT
CASSPSAAGDSPLHF
>.|TRBV5-8|TRBJ2-3|.
TGTGCCAGCAGCTACCAAGCGGATACTAGCACAGATACGCAGTATTTT
CASSYQADTSTDTQYF
>TRBD2|TRBV11-2|TRBJ2-3|.
TGTGCCAGCAGCTTAAGGCGGGAGACAGATACGCAGTATTTT
CASSLRRETDTQYF